The TCR beta chain under discussion was sequenced for a study of T cell repertoires in cytomegalovirus infection. The overall study: CMV infection plus the matching HLA type was flagged by public TCR beta signatures.

TCRdb re-called the reads through MiXCR, storing one row per CDR3 protein. The sample records some 350,000 distinct CDR3 sequences, approximately 32% being singletons. The germline gives CDR1 MDHEN, CDR2 SYDVKM. Trimming stripped 5 bases from V and 14 bases from J, with 13 bases between. This CDR3 region has 12 residues. On this clonotype: Its antigen is currently unknown.

The chain uses TRBV28 and TRBJ1-6; possibly TRBD1 for D (5 bases). Material: cultured PBMCs, obtained from culture after CMV antigen stimulation. The source of this sequence is a human donor in good health (CMV status not recorded). Some clones in this sample may be carry-over from other donors' samples. CDR3 coding DNA: TGTGCCAGCAGTCTCTTCGAGGGGTCCCTCCACTTT. Residues: CASSLFEGSLHF.